The rows below give T cell receptor beta chains drawn from one sample of a study of radiotherapy plus CTLA-4 blockade in lung cancer. Using immunoSEQ multiplex PCR, the repertoire was profiled, and TCRdb retains in-frame clones only, with some absent. The sample holds about 110,000 clones, more than 70% seen once. The sequencing here drew on peripheral blood, taken from a patient treated with radiotherapy plus ipilimumab. These receptors were collected from a human donor with non-small cell lung cancer that progressed on radiotherapy plus ipilimumab. Some clones in this sample may be carry-over from other donors' samples. Both conserved end residues are part of each CDR3. A D gene is named only where the DNA matches it firmly. Only part of the rows carry a size: once, few, many, or a class if the clone is expanded.

j_call d_call v_call clone_size cdr3_nt cdr3_aa
TRBJ2-5 TRBD2 TRBV11-2 few TGTGCCAGCAGCCACTTAGCGGGGGGGGTTCTAGAGACCCAGTACTTC CASSHLAGGVLETQYF
TRBJ1-1 - TRBV11-2 few TGTGCCAGCAGCTTAGTCCCACACGAGAACACTGAAGCTTTCTTT CASSLVPHENTEAFF
TRBJ1-2 - TRBV9 - TGTGCCAGCAGCGTAGCCCCGCTTAACTATGGCTACACCTTC CASSVAPLNYGYTF
TRBJ1-2 - TRBV5-4 - TGTGCCAGCAGCCCAGAGTCCTATGGCTACACCTTC CASSPESYGYTF
TRBJ1-3 - TRBV5-4 - TGTGCCAGCAGCTTTTCAGGGTTCTTTGGAAACACCATATATTTT CASSFSGFFGNTIYF
TRBJ1-2 - TRBV19 - TGTGCCAGTATGAGTTGGCAGGGGAGCTATGGCTACACCTTC CASMSWQGSYGYTF
TRBJ1-5 - TRBV30 once TGTGCCTGGAGTGTCGGGGGAGACGGCCTGAGAGAGCCCCAGCATTTT CAWSVGGDGLREPQHF
TRBJ2-7 - TRBV7-8 - TGTGCCAGCAGACAGTCCGGACCTTCCTACGAGCAGTACTTC CASRQSGPSYEQYF
TRBJ2-5 - TRBV11-2 - TGTGCCAGCAGCTCAGTAGAGACCCAGTACTTC CASSSVETQYF
TRBJ1-2 - TRBV6-5 few TGTGCCAGCAGTTACTGGTATGGCTACACCTTC CASSYWYGYTF
TRBJ2-1 - TRBV5-3 - TGTGCCAGAAGCTTGTATGGGCAGTTCTTC CARSLYGQFF
TRBJ1-1 TRBD1 TRBV6-1 - TGTGCCAGCAGTGAGGACAGGTCCCTCCAGGGGGCTTTCTTT CASSEDRSLQGAFF
TRBJ2-1 TRBD1 TRBV2 - TGTGCCAGCAGGGCAGGGGGCTTCTGGGATGAGCAGTTCTTC CASRAGGFWDEQFF
TRBJ2-1 TRBD2 TRBV9 - TGTGCCAGCAGCAGAACTAGCGGGGTCAATGAGCAGTTCTTC CASSRTSGVNEQFF
TRBJ2-7 - TRBV7-2 - TGTGCCAGCAGCTTTTCAGGGGTAGGCGGGTACGAGCAGTACTTC CASSFSGVGGYEQYF
TRBJ2-7 - TRBV5-1 - TGCGCCAGCAGCTTGGAACAGACGCACTTTGTGTACGAGCAGTACTTC CASSLEQTHFVYEQYF
TRBJ1-6 TRBD1 TRBV18 few TGTGCCAGCTCACCAACAGGGGGCATCGGAAATTCACCCCTCCACTTT CASSPTGGIGNSPLHF
TRBJ2-6 - TRBV6-1 - TGTGCCAGCAAGACCACCTCTGGGGCCAACGTCCTGACTTTC CASKTTSGANVLTF
TRBJ1-2 - TRBV2 - TGTGCCAGCAGTGAATCGGCCAGGCGATATGGCTACACCTTC CASSESARRYGYTF
TRBJ2-7 - TRBV11-3 - TGTGCCAGCAGCTTAGGACGGGGGATCTCCTACGAGCAGTACTTC CASSLGRGISYEQYF
TRBJ1-2 TRBD1 TRBV7-9 - TGTGCCAGCAGCCGATTGAACACGGACAGGGACTATGGCTACACCTTC CASSRLNTDRDYGYTF
TRBJ1-5 TRBD1 TRBV6-1 - TGTGCCAGCAGTGAATACTCGGGGACAGGGGGATATAGCAATCAGCCCCAGCATTTT CASSEYSGTGGYSNQPQHF
TRBJ1-2 - TRBV5-8 once TGTGCCAGCAGCTTGGCGCTTTTCGCTAACTATGGCTACACCTTC CASSLALFANYGYTF
TRBJ1-1 TRBD1 TRBV2 - TGTGCCAGGGGACAGACGAACACTGAAGCTTTCTTT CARGQTNTEAFF
TRBJ1-1 - TRBV12-2 - TGTGCAAGTCGTTATTCCGGGACAGACAACACTGAAGCTTTCTTT CASRYSGTDNTEAFF
TRBJ2-5 - TRBV12-5 - TGTGCTAGTGGTTTAGTGGGGGCGGAGACCCAGTACTTC CASGLVGAETQYF
TRBJ1-2 TRBD1 TRBV5-4 - TGCGCCAGCAGCCAAATGGAGGGGGCAAGCTATGGCTACACCTTC CASSQMEGASYGYTF
TRBJ1-5 - TRBV27 - TGTGCCAGCAGTTTATCGATCGGGGAGGCCAATCAGCCCCAGCATTTT CASSLSIGEANQPQHF
TRBJ1-2 - TRBV18 - TGTGCCAGCTCACCGACAGAAACTAACTATGGCTACACCTTC CASSPTETNYGYTF